These T cell receptor beta chains were read from a single sample in a study of CD8+ T cells in alopecia areata. TCRdb's table, derived via immunoSEQ multiplex PCR, lists solely in-frame clones and lacks some. The sample lists 65,000 to 70,000 clones; roughly three fifths were seen once. This material consisted of CD8+ T cells sorted from blood, taken at week 0. Source of these receptors: a human donor with alopecia areata. CDR3s include the opening cysteine and the closing phenylalanine or tryptophan. Each record gives: clone size, D gene, V gene, J gene, CDR3 DNA, CDR3 protein. A D gene is named only where the DNA matches it firmly. The size entry is marked missing in some rows and otherwise reads once, few, many or a size class.

clone_size: -
d_call: TRBD1
v_call: TRBV2
j_call: TRBJ2-4
cdr3_nt: TGTGCCAGCAGTACCGGGACAGGGTTTTTGGGCATTCAGTACTTC
cdr3_aa: CASSTGTGFLGIQYF

clone_size: -
d_call: -
v_call: TRBV7-2
j_call: TRBJ1-3
cdr3_nt: TGTGCCAGCAGCTTAGGGCAATCCTCTGGAAACACCATATATTTT
cdr3_aa: CASSLGQSSGNTIYF

clone_size: -
d_call: -
v_call: TRBV15
j_call: TRBJ1-1
cdr3_nt: TGTGCCACCAGCAGAGTCCCATGGGGGGGTGAAGCTTTCTTT
cdr3_aa: CATSRVPWGGEAFF

clone_size: -
d_call: TRBD1
v_call: TRBV19
j_call: TRBJ2-7
cdr3_nt: TGTGCCAGTAGTCAACGGCAGGGGGACGAGCAGTACTTC
cdr3_aa: CASSQRQGDEQYF

clone_size: -
d_call: -
v_call: TRBV5-6
j_call: TRBJ2-7
cdr3_nt: TGTGCCAGCAGCTTGACGGGCGAGCAGTACTTC
cdr3_aa: CASSLTGEQYF

clone_size: -
d_call: -
v_call: TRBV23-1
j_call: TRBJ1-6
cdr3_nt: TGCGCCAGCAGTCAATCTAGGGGCTATCATAATTCACCCCTCCACTTT
cdr3_aa: CASSQSRGYHNSPLHF

clone_size: -
d_call: TRBD1
v_call: TRBV4-3
j_call: TRBJ1-1
cdr3_nt: TGCGCCAGCAGCTCTGTGGGCGGACAGGGTAACGGTGAAGCTTTCTTT
cdr3_aa: CASSSVGGQGNGEAFF

clone_size: once
d_call: -
v_call: TRBV9
j_call: TRBJ2-4
cdr3_nt: TGTGCCAGCAGCCCGGGGACATCTTGGTATGGAAACATTCAGTACTTC
cdr3_aa: CASSPGTSWYGNIQYF

clone_size: -
d_call: TRBD2
v_call: TRBV14
j_call: TRBJ2-1
cdr3_nt: TGTGCCAGCAGCCTTGGTTCCGCCGGGGGGTATCCGTCTGTTAAGCAGTTCTTC
cdr3_aa: CASSLGSAGGYPSVKQFF

clone_size: medium-sized
d_call: -
v_call: TRBV5-1
j_call: TRBJ2-1
cdr3_nt: TGCGCCAGCAGCCCGTTCGGGTATGACAATGAGCAGTTCTTC
cdr3_aa: CASSPFGYDNEQFF

clone_size: -
d_call: -
v_call: TRBV5-1
j_call: TRBJ2-7
cdr3_nt: TGCGCCAGCAGCATCGACTGGGACTACGAGCAGTACTTC
cdr3_aa: CASSIDWDYEQYF

clone_size: -
d_call: -
v_call: TRBV27
j_call: TRBJ2-7
cdr3_nt: TGTGCCAGCAGTTTGCGCCAGGGTAATATCCAATACGAGCAGTACTTC
cdr3_aa: CASSLRQGNIQYEQYF

clone_size: once
d_call: -
v_call: TRBV30
j_call: TRBJ1-5
cdr3_nt: TGTGCCTGGAGTATTGGGGGCTCTCAGCCCCAGCATTTT
cdr3_aa: CAWSIGGSQPQHF

clone_size: -
d_call: TRBD1
v_call: TRBV7-2
j_call: TRBJ2-1
cdr3_nt: TGTGCCAGCAGCTCGGGACAGGGGGTAGTAGATGAGCAGTTCTTC
cdr3_aa: CASSSGQGVVDEQFF

clone_size: -
d_call: -
v_call: TRBV10-3
j_call: TRBJ2-1
cdr3_nt: TGTGCCATCAAATTTGATTCCTACAATGAGCAGTTCTTC
cdr3_aa: CAIKFDSYNEQFF

clone_size: -
d_call: TRBD1
v_call: TRBV6-6
j_call: TRBJ1-2
cdr3_nt: TGTGCCAGCAGTTACTCCGGGACAGGGATGAATGATGGCTACACCTTC
cdr3_aa: CASSYSGTGMNDGYTF

clone_size: -
d_call: TRBD2
v_call: TRBV7-9
j_call: TRBJ2-3
cdr3_nt: TGTGCCAGCAGCCCCCCGACTAGCGGGGGACGCACAGATACGCAGTATTTT
cdr3_aa: CASSPPTSGGRTDTQYF

clone_size: -
d_call: -
v_call: TRBV7-6
j_call: TRBJ2-5
cdr3_nt: TGTGCCAGCAGCCTCCCGGGGTTCCAGTACCAAGAGACCCAGTACTTC
cdr3_aa: CASSLPGFQYQETQYF